The 8 T cell receptor beta chains reported below all come from one sample, sequenced in a study of post-analysis software for immune sequencing data. Findings and limits, study-wide: Five or six TRBV segments were significantly more frequent in patients than in controls. TRBV5-6, TRBV5-1 and TRBV20-1 were among these segments.

Each TCR beta cDNA library carried unique molecular identifiers. TCRdb redid the calling of the PCR reads with MiXCR, one entry per CDR3 protein. The sample lists about 200,000 distinct CDR3 sequences, about 30% seen once, with nearly 3.5% in the top ten. What these receptors recognize is not known. The material sequenced was blood. The receptors derive from a girl between 2 and 17 years old with multiple sclerosis.

This clonotype occurred many times. This sequence joins TRBV25-1 and TRBJ2-6; D gene ambiguous. Per germline, CDR1 MGHDK and CDR2 SYGVNS. CDR3 length: 15 residues. V lost 1 base and J lost 4, with 8 bases in between. CDR3: CASSELGYGANVLTF. In nucleotides, the CDR3 is TGTGCCAGCAGTGAATTGGGGTACGGGGCCAACGTCCTGACTTTC.

The V gene is TRBV11-2, the J gene TRBJ2-3; 8 positions match TRBD2. Germline assignment: CDR1 SGHAT and CDR2 FQNNGV. The CDR3 sequence is 17 residues long. Unmatched junction bases numbered 11, after V lost 3 bases and J lost 3 bases. The CDR3 sequence is CASSFSGTEFGTDTQYF. The CDR3 nucleotides read TGTGCCAGCAGCTTTAGCGGGACGGAGTTTGGTACAGATACGCAGTATTTT.

This clonotype was observed at least ten times. The chain recombines TRBV28 with TRBJ2-7; D is ambiguous. The CDR3 length is 12 residues. V shed 6 bases and J shed 6 bases, with 12 bases lying between them. CDR1 MDHEN and CDR2 SYDVKM come from the germline V gene. The CDR3 DNA reads as TGTGCCAGCAGCCCTACTCCGGGCGAGCAGTACTTC. Translating gives CASSPTPGEQYF.

The chain couples TRBV28 to TRBJ2-1; D may be TRBD1 or TRBD2 (6 bases each). Trimming stripped 10 bases from V and 3 bases from J, with 10 bases between. Germline values: CDR1 MDHEN, CDR2 SYDVKM. The CDR3 is 12 amino acids. The CDR3: CATGGVYNEQFF. CDR3 DNA: TGTGCCACCGGGGGCGTCTACAATGAGCAGTTCTTC.

In its sample, this clonotype was seen a few times. The V and J genes are TRBV7-2 and TRBJ2-7; 10 bases fit TRBD2. The CDR3 extends over 15 amino acids. Germline CDR1 SGHTA, CDR2 FQGNSA. The V segment lost 5 bases and the J segment 6 bases; nucleotides outside the gene matches: 10. This CDR3 reads CASSPRTSGLCEQYF. For the CDR3, the DNA is TGTGCCAGCAGCCCTCGGACTAGCGGTCTCTGCGAGCAGTACTTC.

In regard to this clonotype: This sequence may be a read error, since a much larger clone differs from it by one base. The genes are TRBV29-1 and TRBJ1-1; D not resolved. The CDR3 spans 14 residues. Germline assignment: CDR1 SQVTM and CDR2 ANQGSEA. CDR3 nucleotides: TGCAGCGCGGGCGTGGCGGATCCGAACACTGTAGCTTTCTTT. This codes for CSAGVADPNTVAFF.

This clonotype was observed a few times. This chain links TRBV2 with TRBJ2-5, with D possibly being TRBD2 (6 bases). Germline-derived CDR1 and CDR2 are SNHLY and FYNNEI. Between the trimmed V and J ends, which lost 5 bases and 0 bases, there was a span of 16 bases. This CDR3 is 16 amino acids long. CDR3: CASSPGGDLYQETQYF. The CDR3 coding sequence is TGTGCCAGCAGTCCCGGCGGGGACTTATACCAAGAGACCCAGTACTTC.

This clonotype occurred a few times. The chain employs TRBV5-1 and TRBJ2-1, with D hard to call. Trimming removed 4 bases from V and 7 bases from J, with 6 bases in between. The CDR3 consists of 11 residues. CDR1 SGHRS and CDR2 YFSETQ come from the germline V gene. The CDR3 nucleotides are TGCGCCAGCAGCAGTACAAATGAGCAGTTCTTC. It is translated as CASSSTNEQFF.